This is a list of T cell receptor beta chains from one sample in a study of T cell responses to AZD1222 COVID-19 vaccine. The protocol was immunoSEQ multiplex PCR, while the TCRdb copy is restricted to in-frame clones and leaves out a portion. The sample records approximately 110,000 clones, roughly four fifths being singletons. The material was peripheral blood, obtained on day 0 of AZD1222 vaccination. These receptors were obtained from an adult in good health. CDR3s include the opening cysteine and the closing phenylalanine or tryptophan. D genes are given only for firm matches. Rows give clone size only sometimes, using once, few, many, or a class for an expanded clone.

>TRBV5-1|TRBJ2-7|TRBD2|-
CASSLARLAGVVHEQYF
>TRBV6-5|TRBJ1-4|-|-
CASRRGVVAEKLFF
>TRBV27|TRBJ2-1|-|few
CASCGAGGPMVYNEQFF
>TRBV30|TRBJ2-2|-|-
CAWSTGPTGELFF
>TRBV5-1|TRBJ2-7|-|many
CASSSLSAGWSSYEQYF
>TRBV7-2|TRBJ1-5|-|-
CASSSTGPLRPQHF
>TRBV28|TRBJ2-7|-|-
CASTQGRGLNEQYF
>TRBV24-1|TRBJ2-3|TRBD2|once
CATSDPETSGASTDTQYF
>TRBV7-2|TRBJ2-7|-|-
CASRGGPSYEQYF
>TRBV24-1|TRBJ2-7|-|-
CATSDPLADEQYF
>TRBV3-1/TRBV3-2|TRBJ1-5|-|-
CASSQAGGEGNQPQHF
>TRBV5-1|TRBJ1-6|TRBD1|-
CASSFGTADNSPLHF
>TRBV7-2|TRBJ1-6|-|-
CASSSRGRDSPLHF
>TRBV30|TRBJ2-7|TRBD1|-
CAWSSVGTGRGEQYF
>TRBV7-9|TRBJ2-1|-|-
CASSLSMTPRYNEQFF
>TRBV10-2|TRBJ2-7|-|-
CASSASSYEQYF
>TRBV6-6|TRBJ1-5|-|-
CASSYEAPLANQPQHF
>TRBV12-3/TRBV12-4|TRBJ1-2|-|-
CASSLGVYGYTF
>TRBV2|TRBJ1-6|-|once
CASSRDGNSPLHF
>TRBV7-9|TRBJ2-7|-|-
CASSRTGSYEQYF
>TRBV6-2/TRBV6-3|TRBJ2-7|TRBD1|-
CASSTPGQGTYEQYF
>TRBV6-5|TRBJ2-5|-|-
CASSPRRIQETQYF
>TRBV18|TRBJ2-6|-|-
CASSPPPVANVLTF
>TRBV29-1|TRBJ2-5|TRBD2|-
CSVLATSGQETQYF
>TRBV9|TRBJ2-3|TRBD2|-
CASSVGASGGNTDTQYF
>TRBV7-9|TRBJ1-1|TRBD1|-
CASSAGQGNTEAFF
>TRBV24-1|TRBJ1-2|-|-
CATSVQGNYGYTF
>TRBV24-1|TRBJ1-6|-|-
CATSDSLFHNSPLHF
>TRBV28|TRBJ1-5|-|-
CASIGSTVRNQPQHF
>TRBV6-6|TRBJ2-1|TRBD2|-
CASTRTSGSHEQFF
>TRBV20-1|TRBJ1-3|-|-
CSASNSLGNTIYF
>TRBV6-5|TRBJ1-1|-|-
CASSYSPHRDTEAFF
>TRBV7-3|TRBJ1-3|TRBD1|once
CASSRTGGRGNTIYF
>TRBV11-2|TRBJ1-2|-|-
CASSLAPYGYTF
>TRBV3-1/TRBV3-2|TRBJ1-2|TRBD1|-
CASSPAGQHYGYTF
>TRBV7-8|TRBJ1-2|-|-
CASSRGELSYGYTF
>TRBV11-2|TRBJ2-7|-|-
CASSQYYEQYF
>TRBV10-3|TRBJ2-7|-|-
CAIRNTLPYEQYF
>TRBV5-1|TRBJ2-3|TRBD2|-
CASRSSGASTDTQYF
>TRBV10-3|TRBJ2-3|-|-
CAISEYLASTDTQYF
>TRBV6-6|TRBJ2-7|-|-
CASRSGQIGEQYF
>TRBV29-1|TRBJ2-5|-|-
CSGGEEGTQYF